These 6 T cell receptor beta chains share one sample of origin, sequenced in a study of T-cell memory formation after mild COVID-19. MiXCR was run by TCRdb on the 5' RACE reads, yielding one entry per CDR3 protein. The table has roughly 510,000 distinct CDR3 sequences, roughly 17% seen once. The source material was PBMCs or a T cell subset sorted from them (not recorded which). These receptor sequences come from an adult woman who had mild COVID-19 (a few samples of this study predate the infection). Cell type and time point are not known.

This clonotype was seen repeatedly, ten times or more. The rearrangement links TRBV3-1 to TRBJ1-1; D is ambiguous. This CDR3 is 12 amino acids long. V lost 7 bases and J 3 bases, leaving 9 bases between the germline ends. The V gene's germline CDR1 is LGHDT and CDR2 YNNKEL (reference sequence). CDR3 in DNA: TGTGCCAGCACGGCCGCGTACACTGAAGCTTTCTTT. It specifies CASTAAYTEAFF.

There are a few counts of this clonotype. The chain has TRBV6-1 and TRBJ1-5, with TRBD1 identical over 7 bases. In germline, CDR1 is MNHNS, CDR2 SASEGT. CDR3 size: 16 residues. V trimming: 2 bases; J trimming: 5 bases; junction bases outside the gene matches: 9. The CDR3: CASSEPQTGNYQPQHF. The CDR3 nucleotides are TGTGCCAGCAGTGAACCCCAGACAGGGAATTATCAGCCCCAGCATTTT.

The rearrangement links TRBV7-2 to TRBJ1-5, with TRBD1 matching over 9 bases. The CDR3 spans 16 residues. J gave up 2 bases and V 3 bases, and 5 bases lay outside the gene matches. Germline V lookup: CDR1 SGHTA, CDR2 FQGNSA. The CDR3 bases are TGTGCCAGCAGCTTCGGCCGGGACAGGGGCAATCAGCCCCAGCATTTT. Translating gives CASSFGRDRGNQPQHF.

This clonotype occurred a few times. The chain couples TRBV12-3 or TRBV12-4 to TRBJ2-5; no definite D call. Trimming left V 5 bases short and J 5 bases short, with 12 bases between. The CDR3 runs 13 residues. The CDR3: CASSPPHDETQYF. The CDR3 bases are TGTGCCAGCAGTCCCCCGCACGACGAGACCCAGTACTTC.

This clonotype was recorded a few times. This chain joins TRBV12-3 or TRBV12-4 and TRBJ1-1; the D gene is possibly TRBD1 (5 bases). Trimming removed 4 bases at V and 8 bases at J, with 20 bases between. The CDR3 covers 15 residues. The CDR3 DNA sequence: TGTGCCAGCAGTTCCCGACAGTACGAGAGTGAAGAAGCTTTCTTT. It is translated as CASSSRQYESEEAFF.

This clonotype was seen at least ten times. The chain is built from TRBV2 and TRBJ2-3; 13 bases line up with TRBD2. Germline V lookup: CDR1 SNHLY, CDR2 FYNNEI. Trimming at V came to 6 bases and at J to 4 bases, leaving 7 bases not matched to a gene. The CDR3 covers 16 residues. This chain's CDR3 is CASSDGLAGDADTQYF. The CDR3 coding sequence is TGTGCCAGCAGCGATGGACTAGCGGGGGATGCAGATACGCAGTATTTT.